One sample yielded the 30 T cell receptor beta chains listed below, sequenced in a study of T cells after yellow fever vaccination (dated by TCRdb to the late 2010s). Per the publication, the treatment or condition label means: live attenuated yellow fever vaccine strain. The library relied on 5' RACE. TCRdb names Illumina HiSeq 2500 as the instrument used. TCRdb trimmed public reads at Q25 via fastp, called clones via MiXCR and kept in-frame beta chains. All rows with the same CDR3 protein become a single entry with the most common DNA and genes. The sample table holds some 600,000 distinct CDR3 sequences, of which about 12% were seen once. In total, the top ten clones hold around 14% of the sample. The sequencing here drew on PBMCs, taken on the day of the yellow fever booster vaccination. The receptors stem from a man younger than 45 who received the YFV17D yellow fever vaccine.

The gene calls are TRBV24-1 and TRBJ1-3, with D unresolved. The CDR3 contains 15 residues. Germline CDR1 is KGHDR and CDR2 is SFDVKD. Trimming pared 3 bases from V and 0 bases from J, leaving 8 bases between. CDR3 DNA sequence: TGTGCCACCAGTGATCGAATCAACTCTGGAAACACCATATATTTT. It encodes CATSDRINSGNTIYF.

This clonotype occurred a few times. V is TRBV7-2 and J is TRBJ2-1; the D is unclear. V was cut by 5 bases and J by 5 bases, with 13 bases left in between. The germline CDR1 and CDR2 sequences are SGHTA and FQGNSA. The CDR3 totals 14 residues. The DNA of the CDR3 is TGTGCCAGCAGCCCGTACCGGGCCAACAATGAGCAGTTCTTC. Translation gives CASSPYRANNEQFF.

The chain joins TRBV7-8 to TRBJ2-1, with TRBD1 matching over 11 bases. The CDR3 totals 16 residues. The J segment lost 7 bases and the V segment lost 5 bases, leaving 10 bases of the junction unmatched. Germline CDR1 reads SGHVS; CDR2 reads FQNEAQ. In DNA form, the CDR3 reads TGTGCCAGCAGCACCGGACAGGGGGCTACGGGGAATGAGCAGTTCTTC. It is translated as CASSTGQGATGNEQFF.

This rearrangement joins TRBV30 to TRBJ1-5; no clear D. CDR1 and CDR2 (germline): GTSNPN, SVGIG (reference sequence). The CDR3 extends over 14 amino acids. Trimming took off 5 bases at V and 1 base at J, with 12 bases between the two ends. The CDR3 DNA follows: TGTGCCTGGGGTAGGAGCAACAGCAATCAGCCCCAGCATTTT. Protein sequence: CAWGRSNSNQPQHF.

The J gene is TRBJ2-3, the V gene TRBV12-3 or TRBV12-4, with 9 bases matching TRBD2. This CDR3 comprises 18 residues. V lost 3 bases to trimming and J lost 0 bases; unmatched junction nucleotides: 10. The CDR3 spells CASSFRQRGLASTDTQYF. The DNA of the CDR3 is TGTGCCAGCAGTTTCCGTCAGCGTGGACTAGCGAGCACAGATACGCAGTATTTT.

This clonotype came up a few times. The V gene is TRBV14, the J gene TRBJ2-1; D is ambiguous. CDR1 and CDR2 from the germline V gene are SGHDN and FVKESK. V lost 6 bases and J 5 bases, leaving 11 bases between the germline ends. This CDR3 has 13 residues. The CDR3 DNA reads as TGTGCCAGCAGTGTAAACATCGACAATGAGCAGTTCTTC. Encoded protein: CASSVNIDNEQFF.

CDR3 residues: CASSLVLTWATEAFF. DNA of the CDR3: TGTGCCAGCAGCTTAGTACTAACTTGGGCCACTGAAGCTTTCTTT. The chain links TRBV7-9 to TRBJ1-1; D is undetermined. There are 15 residues in the CDR3. Trimming took 1 base from V and 4 from J, leaving 13 bases between them. Germline V CDR1 and CDR2: SEHNR, FQNEAQ (reference sequence).

This clonotype was counted at least ten times. This chain joins TRBV6-2 or TRBV6-3 and TRBJ2-5; the match to TRBD2 covers 9 bases. V trimming: 4 bases; J trimming: 0 bases; junction bases outside the gene matches: 3. The CDR3 contains 15 residues. Germline lookup yields CDR1 MNHEY and CDR2 SVGEGT. This CDR3 reads CASSLLAGDQETQYF. Here the CDR3 DNA reads TGTGCCAGCAGTTTGTTAGCGGGAGACCAAGAGACCCAGTACTTC.

This clonotype has just a few counts. The chain combines TRBV27 with TRBJ2-3, with D perhaps matching TRBD1 (6 bases). Trimming took 5 bases from V and 1 from J, leaving 28 bases between them. CDR1 is MNHEY, CDR2 SMNVEV, per germline (reference sequence). The CDR3 sequence is 20 residues long. This CDR3 reads CASSARSRDKDHPRTDTQYF. The CDR3 DNA sequence: TGTGCCAGCAGTGCGAGGTCCCGGGACAAGGATCACCCCCGCACAGATACGCAGTATTTT.

This clonotype was counted between two and nine times. V gene TRBV29-1 combines with J gene TRBJ2-5; 7 bases match TRBD1. CDR3 length equals 15 residues. Per germline, CDR1 SQVTM and CDR2 ANQGSEA. Trimming took 2 bases from V and 1 from J; bases not matched to a gene: 7. Written as DNA, the CDR3 is TGCAGCGTTGAATACCCCGACAGGGCCCAAGAGACCCAGTACTTC. Amino acid sequence: CSVEYPDRAQETQYF.

The rearrangement links TRBV5-1 to TRBJ2-5, with TRBD1 identical over 9 bases. From germline, CDR1 is SGHRS and CDR2 YFSETQ. V gave up 0 bases and J gave up 5 bases; unmatched junction bases: 8. CDR3 size: 16 residues. The CDR3 bases are TGCGCCAGCAGCTTGGGGGAAACAGGGGGCCTTGAGACCCAGTACTTC. It yields the protein CASSLGETGGLETQYF. The variable domain in full, completed from reference TRBV5-1 and TRBJ2-5, reads KAGVTQTPRYLIKTRGQQVTLSCSPISGHRSVSWYQQTPGQGLQFLFEYFSETQRNKGNFPGRFSGRQFSNSRSEMNVSTLELGDSALYLCASSLGETGGLETQYFGPGTRLLVL.

This clonotype was recorded at least ten times. This sequence joins TRBV7-2 and TRBJ2-1; D uncertain. This CDR3 region has 13 residues. Trimming shortened V by 5 bases and J by 5 bases, and 10 bases separated the two germline ends. Germline assignment: CDR1 SGHTA and CDR2 FQGNSA. The CDR3 nucleotides read TGTGCCAGCAGCCCTAGACTGGACAATGAGCAGTTCTTC. Its translation: CASSPRLDNEQFF. The entire variable domain, with the rest obtained from reference TRBV7-2 and TRBJ2-1, is as follows: GAGVSQSPSNKVTEKGKDVELRCDPISGHTALYWYRQSLGQGLEFLIYFQGNSAPDKSGLPSDRFSAERTGGSVSTLTIQRTQQEDSAVYLCASSPRLDNEQFFGPGTRLTVL.

This clonotype occurred many times. The chain recombines TRBV12-3 or TRBV12-4 with TRBJ2-4; no definite D call. The CDR3 has 14 amino acids. V shed 1 base and J shed 2 bases, with 6 bases lying between them. CDR3 in amino acids: CASSLESTKNIQYF. CDR3 nucleotides: TGTGCCAGCAGTTTAGAGTCCACCAAAAACATTCAGTACTTC.

This clonotype occurred many times. This chain connects TRBV12-3 or TRBV12-4 to TRBJ2-1, with 11 bases lining up with TRBD2. J gave up 4 bases and V 7 bases, and 9 bases lay outside the gene matches. CDR3 length: 16 residues. The chain's CDR3 is CASNLSGRAGYNEQFF. The CDR3 region has the DNA TGTGCCAGCAATCTTAGCGGGAGGGCCGGGTACAATGAGCAGTTCTTC.

This clonotype appeared a few times. The V and J genes are TRBV12-3 or TRBV12-4 and TRBJ1-2; D perhaps matches TRBD1 (5 bases). This CDR3 is 15 amino acids long. V was pared by 2 bases and J by 4 bases, with 14 bases between. Here the CDR3 DNA reads TGTGCCAGCAGTTTATCGAGTCAGGGATCCTATGGCTACACCTTC. Its protein is CASSLSSQGSYGYTF.

The V call is TRBV7-2, the J call TRBJ1-2; TRBD1 agrees at 7 bases. The CDR3 sequence is 13 residues long. Losses at the gene ends were 4 bases for V and 13 bases for J; bases not matched to a gene: 12. Germline V gene data show CDR1 as SGHTA and CDR2 as FQGNSA. The CDR3 region is CASSSEGAGALTF. Written as DNA, the CDR3 is TGTGCCAGCAGCTCCGAGGGGGCAGGGGCTCTCACCTTC.

This sequence joins TRBV29-1 and TRBJ1-1; D perhaps matches TRBD1 (6 bases). From germline, CDR1 is SQVTM and CDR2 ANQGSEA. V gave up 7 bases and J gave up 4 bases, with 16 bases separating them. CDR3 length: 13 amino acids. The DNA for the CDR3 is TGCAGCGGCACAGGGTTTGTTGGCACTGAAGCTTTCTTT. Its translation is CSGTGFVGTEAFF.

This sequence joins TRBV19 and TRBJ2-7; TRBD1 might be the D (6 bases). The length of the CDR3 is 17 residues. Germline values: CDR1 LNHDA, CDR2 SQIVND (reference sequence). Trimming pared 3 bases from V and 2 bases from J, leaving 20 bases between. CDR3 protein: CASSITGRGQQTYEQYF. The CDR3 nucleotides are TGTGCCAGTAGTATTACAGGAAGGGGACAACAGACCTACGAGCAGTACTTC.

This clonotype has a count of ten or more. V usage is TRBV5-1 and J usage is TRBJ2-3; D gene unclear. Germline V CDR1 and CDR2: SGHRS, YFSETQ. This CDR3 contains 13 residues. The ends were cut back, 1 base at V and 0 bases at J, with 3 bases in the middle. The CDR3 loop is CASSLYSTDTQYF. The DNA for the CDR3 is TGCGCCAGCAGCTTGTACAGCACAGATACGCAGTATTTT.

The genes are TRBV6-6 and TRBJ1-1; D is undetermined. This CDR3 contains 12 residues. Looked up from germline, CDR1 is MNHNY and CDR2 is SVGAGI (reference sequence). Deletions cut 0 bases from V and 6 bases from J, with 5 bases between. For the CDR3, the DNA is TGTGCCAGCAGTTACTCGAGCCCTGAAGCTTTCTTT. Its translation: CASSYSSPEAFF.

V is TRBV20-1 and J is TRBJ2-5, with D unresolved. With 3 bases removed from V and 2 bases from J, the gap between germline ends came to 13 bases. The CDR3 is 14 amino acids. The V gene's germline CDR1 is DFQATT and CDR2 SNEGSKA (reference sequence). The CDR3 nucleotides read TGCAGTGCTAGGGAGATCGGTCCTCAAGAGACCCAGTACTTC. Translated, it gives CSAREIGPQETQYF.

As regards this clonotype: Germline and junction disagree at one end, which may indicate a read error. This rearrangement joins TRBV14 to TRBJ2-5; possible D gene TRBD1, 5 bases. CDR3 size: 14 residues. CDR1 and CDR2 (germline): SGHDN, FVKESK. CDR3 loop: CASGQSSREETQYF. The CDR3 region has the DNA TGTGCCAGCGGCCAATCTTCCAGGGAAGAGACCCAGTACTTC.

The V gene is TRBV15, the J gene TRBJ2-7, with no clear D. Trimming took off 5 bases at V and 7 bases at J, with 18 bases between the two ends. The CDR3 consists of 14 residues. The V gene's germline CDR1 is LNHNV and CDR2 YYDKDF (reference sequence). CDR3 nucleotides: TGTGCCACCAGCTCGACGCGTGCCCTGGGGGAGCAGTACTTC. It encodes CATSSTRALGEQYF. The full variable domain, its missing parts supplied by reference TRBV15 and TRBJ2-7, is DAMVIQNPRYQVTQFGKPVTLSCSQTLNHNVMYWYQQKSSQAPKLLFHYYDKDFNNEADTPDNFQSRRPNTSFCFLDIRSPGLGDTAMYLCATSSTRALGEQYFGPGTRLTVT.

Many counts were recorded for this clonotype. V is TRBV5-1 and J is TRBJ2-4; either TRBD1 or TRBD2 may fit D (5 bases each). The CDR3 is made up of 15 amino acids. V dropped 4 bases and J dropped 4 bases, with 15 bases sitting between them. Germline lookup yields CDR1 SGHRS and CDR2 YFSETQ. The CDR3 DNA is TGCGCCAGCAGCATCGGGACGGAATATAAAAACATTCAGTACTTC. Its translation is CASSIGTEYKNIQYF.

This clonotype was seen only a few times. V is TRBV7-2 and J is TRBJ2-1, with TRBD2 matching over 8 bases. Germline V lookup: CDR1 SGHTA, CDR2 FQGNSA. CDR3 size: 16 residues. The J segment lost 8 bases and the V segment lost 5 bases, leaving 14 bases of the junction unmatched. CDR3 nucleotide sequence: TGTGCCAGCAGCGCGAGGACTAGCCCCTTTGGGGATGAGCAGTTCTTC. This sequence encodes CASSARTSPFGDEQFF.

The rearrangement joins TRBV20-1 to TRBJ1-1; D gene ambiguous. The CDR3 has 15 amino acids. V lost 1 base and J lost 2, with 14 bases in between. Germline CDR1 is DFQATT and CDR2 is SNEGSKA (reference sequence). CDR3 in DNA: TGCAGTGCTAGAGCCAGTGTAGGTGGAAACACTGAAGCTTTCTTT. Translating it yields CSARASVGGNTEAFF.

The table lists this clonotype with a few counts. The rearrangement uses TRBV10-3 and TRBJ2-1, with TRBD2 as a possible D gene (5 bases). Trimming pared 4 bases from V and 8 bases from J, leaving 12 bases between. CDR1 ENHRY and CDR2 SYGVKD come from the germline V gene. CDR3 length: 13 residues. CDR3 in amino acids: CAISAVLEDEQFF. The CDR3 region has the DNA TGTGCCATCAGTGCCGTCCTGGAGGATGAGCAGTTCTTC.

The chain has TRBV27 and TRBJ2-7; the match to TRBD2 covers 10 bases. Germline V gives CDR1 MNHEY, CDR2 SMNVEV (reference sequence). V was clipped by 6 bases and J by 6 bases; unmatched bases: 11. The CDR3 contains 15 residues. CDR3 in DNA: TGTGCCAGCAGCCCCCTGAGCGGGAGGGGTTTCGAGCAGTACTTC. This codes for CASSPLSGRGFEQYF.

Comment on this clonotype: A junction end diverges from the germline sequence, so it may reflect a read error. The V and J genes are TRBV7-7 and TRBJ2-1; 12 nucleotides match TRBD2. Looked up from germline, CDR1 is SSHAT and CDR2 is FNYEAQ (reference sequence). This CDR3 has 15 residues. For the CDR3, the DNA is TGTGCTAGCAGTCTAGCGGGAGGGCCGGCCAATGAGCAGTTCTTC. Residues: CASSLAGGPANEQFF.

This clonotype came up a few times. The chain uses TRBV4-3 and TRBJ2-7; 7 bases map to TRBD1. This CDR3 region has 15 residues. Losses at the gene ends were 5 bases for V and 6 bases for J; bases not matched to a gene: 13. Germline V CDR1 and CDR2: LGHNA, YSLEER. DNA of the CDR3: TGCGCCAGCAGCAACCGACAGGGATTGGTCAGCGAGCAGTACTTC. Translation gives CASSNRQGLVSEQYF.